This TCR beta chain was documented in a study of T cell responses to AZD1222 COVID-19 vaccine. Study observations and caveats: Variant regions that are unmutated are reportedly the target of nearly half of spike-specific TCRs. Repertoires in all cases were sampled only once the peak T cell response had passed. Donors in the cohort were predominantly white British and more often female, and clonal diversity was possibly underestimated.

The assay was immunoSEQ multiplex PCR, and TCRdb's table has in-frame clones only and misses some. Altogether approximately 170,000 clones are present, 80% to 95% being singletons, with the ten largest covering around 4%. For this clone: Its antigen is unidentified.

The CDR3 covers 14 residues. Trimming pared 1 base from V and 0 bases from J, leaving 6 bases between. Germline V gene sequence: CDR1 KGHSY, CDR2 FQNENV. The clonotype was recovered from an adult in good health. Specimen: peripheral blood, collected on day 0 of AZD1222 vaccination. The chain employs TRBV16 and TRBJ2-5; D is uncertain. Here the CDR3 DNA reads TGTGCCAGCAGCCAATATACAGACCAAGAGACCCAGTACTTC. Amino acids: CASSQYTDQETQYF.